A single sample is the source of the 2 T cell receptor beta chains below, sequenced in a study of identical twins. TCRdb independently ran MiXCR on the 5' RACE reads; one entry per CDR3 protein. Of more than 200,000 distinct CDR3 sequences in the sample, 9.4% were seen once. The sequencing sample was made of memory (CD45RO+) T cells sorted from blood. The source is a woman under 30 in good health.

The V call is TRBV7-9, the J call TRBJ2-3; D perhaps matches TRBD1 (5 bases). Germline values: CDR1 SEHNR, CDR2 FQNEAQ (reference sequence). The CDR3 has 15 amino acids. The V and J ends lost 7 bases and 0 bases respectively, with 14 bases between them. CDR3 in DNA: TGTGCCAGCATTTATCGACAGTTGAGCACAGATACGCAGTATTTT. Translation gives CASIYRQLSTDTQYF.

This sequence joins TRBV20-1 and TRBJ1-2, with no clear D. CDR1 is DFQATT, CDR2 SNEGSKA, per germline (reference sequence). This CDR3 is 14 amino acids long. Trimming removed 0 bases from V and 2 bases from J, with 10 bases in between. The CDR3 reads CSARDFPANYGYTF. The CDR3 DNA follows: TGCAGTGCTAGAGATTTTCCGGCCAACTATGGCTACACCTTC.